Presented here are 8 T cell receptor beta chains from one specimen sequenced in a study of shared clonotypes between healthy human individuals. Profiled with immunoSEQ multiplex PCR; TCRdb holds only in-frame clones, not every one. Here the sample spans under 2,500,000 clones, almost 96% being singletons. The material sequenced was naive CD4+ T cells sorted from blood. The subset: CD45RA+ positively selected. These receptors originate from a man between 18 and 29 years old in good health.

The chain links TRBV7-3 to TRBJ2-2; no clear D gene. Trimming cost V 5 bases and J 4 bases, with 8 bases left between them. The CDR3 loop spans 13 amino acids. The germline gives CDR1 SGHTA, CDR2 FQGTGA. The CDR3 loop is CASSPLLTGELFF. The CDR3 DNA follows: TGTGCCAGCAGCCCATTACTCACCGGGGAGCTGTTTTTT.

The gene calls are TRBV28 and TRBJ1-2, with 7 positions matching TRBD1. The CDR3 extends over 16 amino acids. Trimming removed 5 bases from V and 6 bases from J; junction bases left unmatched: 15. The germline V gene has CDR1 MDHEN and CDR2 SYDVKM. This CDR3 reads CASSPLDRALRDGYTF. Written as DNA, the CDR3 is TGTGCCAGCAGTCCACTCGACAGGGCCCTAAGGGATGGCTACACCTTC.

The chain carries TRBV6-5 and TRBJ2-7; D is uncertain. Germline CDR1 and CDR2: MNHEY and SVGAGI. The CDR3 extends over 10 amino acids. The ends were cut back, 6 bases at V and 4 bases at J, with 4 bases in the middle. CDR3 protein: CASSLYEQYF. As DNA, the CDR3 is TGTGCCAGCAGCTTATACGAGCAGTACTTC.

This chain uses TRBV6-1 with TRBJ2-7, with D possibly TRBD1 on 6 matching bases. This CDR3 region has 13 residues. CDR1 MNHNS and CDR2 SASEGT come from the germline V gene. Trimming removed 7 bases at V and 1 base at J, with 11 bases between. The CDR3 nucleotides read TGTGCCAGCAAAAACACAGGGTCCTACGAGCAGTACTTC. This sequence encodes CASKNTGSYEQYF.

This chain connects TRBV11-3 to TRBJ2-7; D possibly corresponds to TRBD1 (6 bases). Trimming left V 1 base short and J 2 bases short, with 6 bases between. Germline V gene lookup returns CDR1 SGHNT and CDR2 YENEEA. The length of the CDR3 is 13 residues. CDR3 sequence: CASSLGGPYEQYF. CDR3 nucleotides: TGTGCCAGCAGCTTAGGGGGGCCCTACGAGCAGTACTTC. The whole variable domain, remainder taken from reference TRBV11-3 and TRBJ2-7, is EAGVVQSPRYKIIEKKQPVAFWCNPISGHNTLYWYLQNLGQGPELLIRYENEEAVDDSQLPKDRFSAERLKGVDSTLKIQPAELGDSAVYLCASSLGGPYEQYFGPGTRLTVT.

The DNA of the CDR3 is TGCGCCAGCAGCCGCCGTGTAGAGACAGGGGGTAGAGGCGATACGCAGTATTTT. This gives the protein CASSRRVETGGRGDTQYF. The chain employs TRBV5-1 and TRBJ2-3, with TRBD1 matching 9 bases. CDR1 is SGHRS, CDR2 YFSETQ, per germline. The CDR3 has 18 residues. V lost 4 bases and J lost 6; bases outside the gene matches: 18.

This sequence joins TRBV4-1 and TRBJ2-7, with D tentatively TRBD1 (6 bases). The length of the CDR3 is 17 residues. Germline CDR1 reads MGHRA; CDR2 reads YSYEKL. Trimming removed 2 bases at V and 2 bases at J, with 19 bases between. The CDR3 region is CASSQLTRQDSTYEQYF. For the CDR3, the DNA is TGCGCCAGCAGCCAACTCACCCGACAGGATTCCACCTACGAGCAGTACTTC.

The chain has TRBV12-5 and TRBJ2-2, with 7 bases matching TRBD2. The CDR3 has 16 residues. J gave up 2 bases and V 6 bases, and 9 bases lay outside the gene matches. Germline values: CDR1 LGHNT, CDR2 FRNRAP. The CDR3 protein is CASGLPSGYNTGELFF. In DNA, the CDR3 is TGTGCTAGTGGCCTACCTAGCGGATATAACACCGGGGAGCTGTTTTTT.